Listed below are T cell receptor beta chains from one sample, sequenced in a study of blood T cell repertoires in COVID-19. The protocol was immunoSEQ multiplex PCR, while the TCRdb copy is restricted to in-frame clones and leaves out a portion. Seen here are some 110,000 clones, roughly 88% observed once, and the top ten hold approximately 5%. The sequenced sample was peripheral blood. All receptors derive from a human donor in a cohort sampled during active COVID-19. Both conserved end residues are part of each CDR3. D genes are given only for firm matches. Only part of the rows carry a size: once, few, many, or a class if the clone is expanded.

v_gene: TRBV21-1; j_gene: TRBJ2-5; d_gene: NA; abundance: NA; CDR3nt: TGTGCCAGCAGCCCCTCCCTCCCCCAGTACTTC; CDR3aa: CASSPSLPQYF
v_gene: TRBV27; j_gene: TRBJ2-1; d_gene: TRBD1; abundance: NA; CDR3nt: TGTGCCAGCAGTGACAGGGGTGCGGACAATGAGCAGTTCTTC; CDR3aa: CASSDRGADNEQFF
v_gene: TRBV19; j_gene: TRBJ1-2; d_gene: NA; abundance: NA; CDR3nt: TGTGCCAGTAGTATGATAGGGGTCGGAGGGCTAAGTTATGGCTACACCTTC; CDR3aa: CASSMIGVGGLSYGYTF
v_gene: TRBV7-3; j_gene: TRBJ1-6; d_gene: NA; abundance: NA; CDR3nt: TGTGCCAGCAGCTTAACTGGGGGAGGCTCACCCCTCCACTTT; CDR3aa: CASSLTGGGSPLHF
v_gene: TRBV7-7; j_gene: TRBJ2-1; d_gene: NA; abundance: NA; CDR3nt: TGTGCTAGCAGCTTAGCGCTAGCTACCTACAATGAGCAGTTCTTC; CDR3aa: CASSLALATYNEQFF
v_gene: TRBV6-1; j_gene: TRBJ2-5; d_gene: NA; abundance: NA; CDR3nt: TGTGCCAGCAGTGATATAAGCCAGGATCAAGAGACCCAGTACTTC; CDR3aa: CASSDISQDQETQYF
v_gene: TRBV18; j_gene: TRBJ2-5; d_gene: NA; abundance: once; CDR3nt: TGTGCCAGCTCACCACTGGAGAAACAAGAGACCCAGTACTTC; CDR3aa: CASSPLEKQETQYF
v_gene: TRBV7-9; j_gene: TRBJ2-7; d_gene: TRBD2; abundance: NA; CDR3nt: TGTGCCAGCAGCTTATGGACTAGCGGGACCTACGAGCAGTACTTC; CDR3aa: CASSLWTSGTYEQYF
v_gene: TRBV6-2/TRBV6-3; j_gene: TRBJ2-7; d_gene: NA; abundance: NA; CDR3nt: TGTGCCAGCAGTCGCCTCCTACAGAGCGAGCAGTACTTC; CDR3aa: CASSRLLQSEQYF
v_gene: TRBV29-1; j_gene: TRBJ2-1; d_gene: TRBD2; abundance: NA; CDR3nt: TGCAGCGTTGGACTAGCGGGAGTGTCTTATCGTGAGCAGTTCTTC; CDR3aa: CSVGLAGVSYREQFF
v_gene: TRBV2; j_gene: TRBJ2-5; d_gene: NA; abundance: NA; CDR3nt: TGTGCCAGCAGCCGAACCCCCGGGACTTCCCAAGAGACCCAGTACTTC; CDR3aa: CASSRTPGTSQETQYF
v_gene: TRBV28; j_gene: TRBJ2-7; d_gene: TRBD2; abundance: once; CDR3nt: TGTGCCAGCAGTCTTGGACTAGCTGGGTACGAGCAGTACTTC; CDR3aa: CASSLGLAGYEQYF
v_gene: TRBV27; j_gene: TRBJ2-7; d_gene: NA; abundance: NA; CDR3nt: TGTGCCAGCAAACGACAGGTTAACACGTACGAGCAGTACTTC; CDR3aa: CASKRQVNTYEQYF
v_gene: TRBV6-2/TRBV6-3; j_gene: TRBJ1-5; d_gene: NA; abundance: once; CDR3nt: TGTGCCAGCAGTTATTGGGGAGCGAGCAATCAGCCCCAGCATTTT; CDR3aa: CASSYWGASNQPQHF
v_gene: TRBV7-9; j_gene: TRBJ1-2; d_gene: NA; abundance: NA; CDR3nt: TGTGCCAGCAGCTTCTGGGGTGGCAGGGCTAACTATGGCTACACCTTC; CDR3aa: CASSFWGGRANYGYTF
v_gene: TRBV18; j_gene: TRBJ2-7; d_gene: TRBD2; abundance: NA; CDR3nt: TGTGCCAGCTCACCCGGACTAGCAGGGTACGAGCAGTACTTC; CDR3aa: CASSPGLAGYEQYF
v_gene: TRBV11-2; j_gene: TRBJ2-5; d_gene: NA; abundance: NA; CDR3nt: TGTGCCAGCAGCTTAGCCAGGCAAGAGACCCAGTACTTC; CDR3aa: CASSLARQETQYF
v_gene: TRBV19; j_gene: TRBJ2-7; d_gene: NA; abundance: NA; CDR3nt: TGTGCCAGTAGTATACAATCCGGTGCGGGGGCGTCTCGCGAGCAGTACTTC; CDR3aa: CASSIQSGAGASREQYF
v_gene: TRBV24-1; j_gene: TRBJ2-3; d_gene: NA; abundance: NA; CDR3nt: TGTGCCACCAGTGACCGTAGACAGTACACAGATACGCAGTATTTT; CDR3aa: CATSDRRQYTDTQYF
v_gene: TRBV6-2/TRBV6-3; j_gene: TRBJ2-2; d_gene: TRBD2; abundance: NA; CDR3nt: TGTGCCAGCAGCGGGGCTAGCGGGAACACCGGGGAGCTGTTTTTT; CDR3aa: CASSGASGNTGELFF
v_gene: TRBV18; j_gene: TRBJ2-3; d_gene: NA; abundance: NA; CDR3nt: TGTGCCAGCTCCCTCTTGACCAGAGGGACAGATACGCAGTATTTT; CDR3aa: CASSLLTRGTDTQYF
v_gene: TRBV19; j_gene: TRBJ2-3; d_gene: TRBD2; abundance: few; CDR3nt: TGTGCCAGTAGTAGTAGCGGGGCCGATGGGATAGATACGCAGTATTTT; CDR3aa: CASSSSGADGIDTQYF
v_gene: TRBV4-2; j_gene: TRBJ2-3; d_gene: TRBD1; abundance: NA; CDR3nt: TGTGCCAGCAGCCAAGAAAGAGGGACAGGTCTGACCACAGATACGCAGTATTTT; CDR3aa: CASSQERGTGLTTDTQYF
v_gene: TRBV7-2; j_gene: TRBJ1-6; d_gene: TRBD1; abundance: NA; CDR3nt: TGTGCCAGCAGCTTCTGGACAGGGACCTACCTCAATTCACCCCTCCACTTT; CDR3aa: CASSFWTGTYLNSPLHF
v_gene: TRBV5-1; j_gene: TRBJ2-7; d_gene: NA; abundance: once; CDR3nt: TGCGCCAGCAGCTCTCGGACAATCGCCTACGAGCAGTACTTC; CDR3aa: CASSSRTIAYEQYF
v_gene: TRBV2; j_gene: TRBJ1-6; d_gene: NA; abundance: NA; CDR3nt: TGTGCCAGCCACGGGGTAGCTGGTAATTCACCCCTCCACTTT; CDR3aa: CASHGVAGNSPLHF
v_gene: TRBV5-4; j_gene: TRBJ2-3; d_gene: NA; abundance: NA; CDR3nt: TGTGCCAGCAGCTCTCATAGAAGCACAGATACGCAGTATTTT; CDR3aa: CASSSHRSTDTQYF
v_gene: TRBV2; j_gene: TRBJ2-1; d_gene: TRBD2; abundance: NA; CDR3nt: TGTGCCAGCAGCCCTAGCGGGAGTTTTAATGAGCAGTTCTTC; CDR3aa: CASSPSGSFNEQFF
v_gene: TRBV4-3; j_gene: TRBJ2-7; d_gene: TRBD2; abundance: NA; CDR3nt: TGCGCCAGCAGCCAAGATGGGCGGGGACTAGCGTACTACGAGCAGTACTTC; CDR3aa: CASSQDGRGLAYYEQYF
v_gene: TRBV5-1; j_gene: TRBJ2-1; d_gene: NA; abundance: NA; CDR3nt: TGCGCCAGCAGCCCCTCGGTTCCCGCCAATGAGCAGTTCTTC; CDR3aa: CASSPSVPANEQFF
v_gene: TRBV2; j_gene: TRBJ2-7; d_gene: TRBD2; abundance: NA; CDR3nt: TGTGCCAGCAGTGAAATCTTGGCTAGCGGGAGGTACGAGCAGTACTTC; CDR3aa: CASSEILASGRYEQYF
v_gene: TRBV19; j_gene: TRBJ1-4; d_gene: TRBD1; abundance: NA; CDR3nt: TGTGCCAGCCTAGGGGGCGTCCGCGAAAAACTGTTTTTT; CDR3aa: CASLGGVREKLFF
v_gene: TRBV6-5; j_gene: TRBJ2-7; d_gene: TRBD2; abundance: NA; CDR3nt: TGTGCCAGCGAAGGACTAGCGACCTACGAGCAGTACTTC; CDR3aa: CASEGLATYEQYF
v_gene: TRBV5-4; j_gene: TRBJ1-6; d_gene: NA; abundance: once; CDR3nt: TGTGCCAGCAGCTCTAGAACCGGGTCTAATTCACCCCTCCACTTT; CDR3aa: CASSSRTGSNSPLHF
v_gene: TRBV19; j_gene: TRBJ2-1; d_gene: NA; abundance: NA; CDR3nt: TGTGCCAGTAGTAAGCGCTACAATGAGCAGTTCTTC; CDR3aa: CASSKRYNEQFF
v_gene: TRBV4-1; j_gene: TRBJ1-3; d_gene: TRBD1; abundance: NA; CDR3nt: TGCGCCAGCAGCCAAGAGGACAGGTCTGGAAACACCATATATTTT; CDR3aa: CASSQEDRSGNTIYF
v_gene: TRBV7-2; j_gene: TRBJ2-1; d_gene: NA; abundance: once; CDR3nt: TGTGCCAGCAGCTTAAATCGGGTTGAGCAGTTCTTC; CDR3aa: CASSLNRVEQFF
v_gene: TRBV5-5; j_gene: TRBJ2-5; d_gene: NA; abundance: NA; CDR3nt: TGTGCCAGCAGCCGGGGCCAAGAGACCCAGTACTTC; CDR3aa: CASSRGQETQYF
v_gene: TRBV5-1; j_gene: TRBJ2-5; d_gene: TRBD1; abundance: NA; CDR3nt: TGCGCCAGCAGCTCCAACAGGGGAGAGACCCAGTACTTC; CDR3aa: CASSSNRGETQYF
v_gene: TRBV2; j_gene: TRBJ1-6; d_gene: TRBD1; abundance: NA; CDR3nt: TGTGCCAGCAAGGGAGGGACAGGGGTAGCACCCCTCCACTTT; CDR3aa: CASKGGTGVAPLHF
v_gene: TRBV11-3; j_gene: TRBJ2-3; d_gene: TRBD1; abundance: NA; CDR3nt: TGTGCCAGCAGCCACCGGGACAGGGGTTCAGATACGCAGTATTTT; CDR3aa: CASSHRDRGSDTQYF
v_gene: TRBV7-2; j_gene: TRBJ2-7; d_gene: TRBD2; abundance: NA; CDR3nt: TGTGCCAGCAAAGTCGCGGGAGGGGCCTACGAGCAGTACTTC; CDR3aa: CASKVAGGAYEQYF
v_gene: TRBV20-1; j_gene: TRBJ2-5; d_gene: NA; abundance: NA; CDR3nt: TGCAGTGCTAGTGGAGGGGACATCGGATATCAAGAGACCCAGTACTTC; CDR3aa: CSASGGDIGYQETQYF
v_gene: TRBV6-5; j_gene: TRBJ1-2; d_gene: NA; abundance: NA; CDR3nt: TGTGCCAGCAAATCCCAGGGCCCTCTCTCCTATGGCTACACCTTC; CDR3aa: CASKSQGPLSYGYTF
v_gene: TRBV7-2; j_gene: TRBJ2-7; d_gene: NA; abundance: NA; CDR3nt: TGTGCCAGCAGCTCCCCCAGGGGTAGCGCGAGCTCCTACGAGCAGTACTTC; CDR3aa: CASSSPRGSASSYEQYF
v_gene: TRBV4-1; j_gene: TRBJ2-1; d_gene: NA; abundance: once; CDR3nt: TGCGCCAGCAGCCAAGAAAAGACATACAATGAGCAGTTCTTC; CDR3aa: CASSQEKTYNEQFF
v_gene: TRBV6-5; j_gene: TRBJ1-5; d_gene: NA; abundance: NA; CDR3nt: TGTGCCAGCAGCGTTACAGGGATGGATCAGCCCCAGCATTTT; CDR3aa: CASSVTGMDQPQHF
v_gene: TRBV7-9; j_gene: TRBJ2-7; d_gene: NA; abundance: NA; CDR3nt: TGTGCCAGCAGCTTATCAGGGGTCGAGCAGTACTTC; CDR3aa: CASSLSGVEQYF
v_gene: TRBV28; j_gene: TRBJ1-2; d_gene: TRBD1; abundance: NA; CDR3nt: TGTGCCAGCGGACAGGGAGGTTATGGCTACACCTTC; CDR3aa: CASGQGGYGYTF
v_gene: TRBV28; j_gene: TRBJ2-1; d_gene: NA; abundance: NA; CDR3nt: TGTGCCAGCTTAGCGCCTATCTACAATGAGCAGTTCTTC; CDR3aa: CASLAPIYNEQFF
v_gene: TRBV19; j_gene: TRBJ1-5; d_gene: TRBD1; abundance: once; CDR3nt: TGTGCCAGTAGTATTCCAGGGGGACGGGATCAGCCCCAGCATTTT; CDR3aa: CASSIPGGRDQPQHF
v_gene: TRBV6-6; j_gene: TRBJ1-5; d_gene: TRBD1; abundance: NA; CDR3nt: TGTGCCAGCGGGACAGGGACGGGCAATCAGCCCCAGCATTTT; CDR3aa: CASGTGTGNQPQHF
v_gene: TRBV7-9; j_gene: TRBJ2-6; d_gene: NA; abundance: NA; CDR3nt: TGTGCCAGTGATGACAGGTCCGGGGCCAACGTCCTGACTTTC; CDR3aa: CASDDRSGANVLTF
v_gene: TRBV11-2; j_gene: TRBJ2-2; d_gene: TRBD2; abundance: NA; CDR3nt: TGTGCCAGCAGCTTAGCGCAGACTAGCGGGGTCACCGGGGAGCTGTTTTTT; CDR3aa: CASSLAQTSGVTGELFF
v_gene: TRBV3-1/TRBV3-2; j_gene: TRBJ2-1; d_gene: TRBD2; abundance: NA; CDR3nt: TGTGCCAGCAGCCAATACACCTTAGCGGGAGGCGAGCAGTTCTTC; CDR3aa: CASSQYTLAGGEQFF